This T cell receptor beta chain was captured by sequencing in a study of pediatric ulcerative colitis. A few counts support this clone. As yet, its antigen is unknown. Sequencing was performed with immunoSEQ multiplex PCR; in TCRdb, only in-frame clones are kept and a portion is missing. The profile covers tens of thousands of clones, with roughly 86% appearing a single time and around 4.5% taken by the ten largest. Trimming took off 8 bases at V and 2 bases at J, with 7 bases between the two ends. CDR1 is MNHNS and CDR2 is SASEGT in the germline V gene. The length of the CDR3 is 12 residues. The blood sample was taken during the colonoscopy visit. The study, taken as a whole, reports: Acute severe colitis showed lower rectal diversity from clonal expansions. A couple of patients had blood samples with substantially reduced template counts. Two rectal clonotypes were found only in ulcerative colitis patients, all of them.

The origin of this receptor is a boy younger than 18 with severe ulcerative colitis. V gene TRBV6-1 combines with J gene TRBJ1-3; D is uncertain. Sequencing used blood. The CDR3 nucleotides are TGTGCCAGCCAAGGTGCTGGAAACACCATATATTTT. Protein: CASQGAGNTIYF.